This TCR beta chain came from a study of blood T cell repertoires in COVID-19. From germline, CDR1 is MNHEY and CDR2 SVGAGI. This CDR3 has 14 residues. V shed 6 bases and J shed 5 bases, with 16 bases lying between them. Clones were sequenced by immunoSEQ multiplex PCR, and TCRdb holds only the in-frame ones, with some missing. This sample has over 45,000 clones, with around 83% found just once. The chain employs TRBV6-5 and TRBJ2-5; possibly TRBD2 for D (5 bases). This receptor was identified in a human donor in a cohort sampled during active COVID-19. Sequenced input: peripheral blood. The CDR3 nucleotides read TGTGCCAGCAGGACGGGAACGTCGCGGGAGACCCAGTACTTC. This encodes CASRTGTSRETQYF.